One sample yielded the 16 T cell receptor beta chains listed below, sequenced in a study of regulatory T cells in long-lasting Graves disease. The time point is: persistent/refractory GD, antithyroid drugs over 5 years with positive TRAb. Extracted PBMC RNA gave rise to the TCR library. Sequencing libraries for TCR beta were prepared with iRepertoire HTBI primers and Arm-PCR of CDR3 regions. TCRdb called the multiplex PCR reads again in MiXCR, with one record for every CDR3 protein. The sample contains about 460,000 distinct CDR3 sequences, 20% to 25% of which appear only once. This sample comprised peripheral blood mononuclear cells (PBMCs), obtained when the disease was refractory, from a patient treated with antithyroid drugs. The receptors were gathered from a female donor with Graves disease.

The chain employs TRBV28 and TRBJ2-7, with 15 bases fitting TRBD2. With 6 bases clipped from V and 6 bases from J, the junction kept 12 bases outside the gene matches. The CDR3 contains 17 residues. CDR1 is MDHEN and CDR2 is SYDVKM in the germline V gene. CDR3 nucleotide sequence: TGTGCCAGCAGCCGCGACGGACTAGCGGGGGGGCCTCGCGAGCAGTACTTC. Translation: CASSRDGLAGGPREQYF. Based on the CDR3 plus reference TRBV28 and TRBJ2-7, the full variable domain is DVKVTQSSRYLVKRTGEKVFLECVQDMDHENMFWYRQDPGLGLRLIYFSYDVKMKEKGDIPEGYSVSREKKERFSLILESASTNQTSMYLCASSRDGLAGGPREQYFGPGTRLTVT.

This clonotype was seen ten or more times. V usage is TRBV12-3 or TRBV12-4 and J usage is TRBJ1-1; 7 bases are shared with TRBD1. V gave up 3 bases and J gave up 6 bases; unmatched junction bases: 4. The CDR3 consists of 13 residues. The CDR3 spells CASSFNRGSEAFF. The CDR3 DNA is TGTGCCAGCAGTTTCAACAGGGGTTCTGAAGCTTTCTTT.

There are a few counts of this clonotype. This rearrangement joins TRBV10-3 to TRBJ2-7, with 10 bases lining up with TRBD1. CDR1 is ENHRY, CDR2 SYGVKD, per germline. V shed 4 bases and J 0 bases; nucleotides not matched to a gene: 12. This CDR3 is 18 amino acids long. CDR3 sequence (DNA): TGTGCCATCAGTGGTCCCGGGACAGGGGCGGATAGCTCCTACGAGCAGTACTTC. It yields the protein CAISGPGTGADSSYEQYF.

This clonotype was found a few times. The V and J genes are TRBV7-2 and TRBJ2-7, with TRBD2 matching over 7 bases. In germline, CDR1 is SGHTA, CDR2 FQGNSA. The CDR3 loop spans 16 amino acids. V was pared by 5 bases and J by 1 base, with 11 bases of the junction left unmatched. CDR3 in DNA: TGTGCCAGCAGCCCCCAGGGCGGCGGGGGTTCCTACGAGCAGTACTTC. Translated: CASSPQGGGGSYEQYF.

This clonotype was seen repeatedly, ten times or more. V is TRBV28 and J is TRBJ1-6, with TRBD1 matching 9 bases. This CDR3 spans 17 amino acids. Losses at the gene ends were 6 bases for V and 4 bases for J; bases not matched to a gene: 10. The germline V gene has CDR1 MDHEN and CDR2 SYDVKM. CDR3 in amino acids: CASSPLDRGRYNSPLHF. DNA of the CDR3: TGTGCCAGCAGCCCTCTGGACAGGGGAAGATATAATTCACCCCTCCACTTT.

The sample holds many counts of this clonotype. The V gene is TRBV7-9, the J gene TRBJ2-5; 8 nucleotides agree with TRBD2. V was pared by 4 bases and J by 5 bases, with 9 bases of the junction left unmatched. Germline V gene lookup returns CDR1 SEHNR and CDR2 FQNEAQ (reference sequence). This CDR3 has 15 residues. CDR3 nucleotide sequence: TGTGCCAGCAGCTCCTTAGCGGGGAAGTGGGAGACCCAGTACTTC. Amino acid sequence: CASSSLAGKWETQYF. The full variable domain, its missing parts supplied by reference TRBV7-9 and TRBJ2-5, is DTGVSQNPRHKITKRGQNVTFRCDPISEHNRLYWYRQTLGQGPEFLTYFQNEAQLEKSRLLSDRFSAERPKGSFSTLEIQRTEQGDSAMYLCASSSLAGKWETQYFGPGTRLLVL.

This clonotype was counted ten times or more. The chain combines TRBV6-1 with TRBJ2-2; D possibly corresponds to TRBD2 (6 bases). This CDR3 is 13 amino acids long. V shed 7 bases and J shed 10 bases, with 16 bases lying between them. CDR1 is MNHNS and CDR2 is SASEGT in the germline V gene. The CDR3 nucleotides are TGTGCCAGCAAGGACTATAGCAGGGAGGAGCTGTTTTTT. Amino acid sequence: CASKDYSREELFF.

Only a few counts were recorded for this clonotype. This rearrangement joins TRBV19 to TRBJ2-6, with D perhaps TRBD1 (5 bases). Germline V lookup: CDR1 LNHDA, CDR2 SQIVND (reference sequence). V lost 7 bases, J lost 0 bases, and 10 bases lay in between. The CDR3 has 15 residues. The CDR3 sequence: CASTAGFSGANVLTF. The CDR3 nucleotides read TGTGCCAGTACCGCAGGGTTCTCTGGGGCCAACGTCCTGACTTTC.

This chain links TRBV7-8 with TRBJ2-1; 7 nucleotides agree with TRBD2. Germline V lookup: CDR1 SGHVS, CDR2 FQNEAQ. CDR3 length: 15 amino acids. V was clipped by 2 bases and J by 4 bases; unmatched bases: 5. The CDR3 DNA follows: TGTGCCAGCAGCTTACTAGCGGAGAGATACAATGAGCAGTTCTTC. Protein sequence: CASSLLAERYNEQFF.

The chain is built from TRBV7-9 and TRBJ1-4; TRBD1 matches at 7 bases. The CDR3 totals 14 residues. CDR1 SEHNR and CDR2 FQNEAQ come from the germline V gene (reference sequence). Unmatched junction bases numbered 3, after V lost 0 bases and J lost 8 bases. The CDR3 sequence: CASSLAQGEEKLFF. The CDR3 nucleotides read TGTGCCAGCAGCTTAGCGCAGGGGGAGGAAAAACTGTTTTTT.

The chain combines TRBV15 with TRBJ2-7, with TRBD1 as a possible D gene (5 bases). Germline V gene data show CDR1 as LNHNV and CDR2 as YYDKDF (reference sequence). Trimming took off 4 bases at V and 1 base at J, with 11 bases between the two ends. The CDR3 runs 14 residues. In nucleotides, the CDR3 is TGTGCCACCAGCACCTGGGGCCTTTCCTACGAGCAGTACTTC. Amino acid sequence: CATSTWGLSYEQYF. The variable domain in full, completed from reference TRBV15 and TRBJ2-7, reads DAMVIQNPRYQVTQFGKPVTLSCSQTLNHNVMYWYQQKSSQAPKLLFHYYDKDFNNEADTPDNFQSRRPNTSFCFLDIRSPGLGDTAMYLCATSTWGLSYEQYFGPGTRLTVT.

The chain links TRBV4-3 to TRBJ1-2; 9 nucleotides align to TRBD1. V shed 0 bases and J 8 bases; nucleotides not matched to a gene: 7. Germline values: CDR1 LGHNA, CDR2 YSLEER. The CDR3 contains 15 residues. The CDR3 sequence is CASSQDGTGLLGYTF. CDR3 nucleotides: TGCGCCAGCAGCCAAGATGGGACAGGGCTCCTGGGCTACACCTTC.

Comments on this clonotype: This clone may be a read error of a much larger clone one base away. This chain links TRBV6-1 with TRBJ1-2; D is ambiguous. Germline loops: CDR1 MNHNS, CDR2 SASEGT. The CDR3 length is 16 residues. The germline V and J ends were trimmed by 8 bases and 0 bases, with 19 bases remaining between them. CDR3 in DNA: TGTGCCAGCGGCCCTCCCTCGACAAGCCCTAACTATGGCTACACCTTC. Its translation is CASGPPSTSPNYGYTF.

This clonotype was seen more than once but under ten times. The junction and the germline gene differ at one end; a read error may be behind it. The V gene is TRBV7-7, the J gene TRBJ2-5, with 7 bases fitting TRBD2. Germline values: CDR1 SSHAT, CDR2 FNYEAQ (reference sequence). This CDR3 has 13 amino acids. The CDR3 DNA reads TGTGCTAGCAGCGGGGCGGTCCAAGAGACCCAGTACTTC. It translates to CASSGAVQETQYF.

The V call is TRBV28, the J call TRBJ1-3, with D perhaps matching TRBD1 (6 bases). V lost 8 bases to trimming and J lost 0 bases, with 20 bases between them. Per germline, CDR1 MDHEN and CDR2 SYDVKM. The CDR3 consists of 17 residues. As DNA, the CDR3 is TGTGCCAGCGGTAGGCCAGGGGCCCTCCTCTCTGGAAACACCATATATTTT. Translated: CASGRPGALLSGNTIYF.

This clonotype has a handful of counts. The chain's CDR3 is CASSLVWGDAKLFF. CDR3 nucleotides: TGTGCCAGCAGCTTAGTCTGGGGTGATGCAAAACTGTTTTTT. The chain recombines TRBV7-2 with TRBJ1-4; D unclear. CDR3 size: 14 residues. Germline-derived CDR1 and CDR2 are SGHTA and FQGNSA. With 1 base removed from V and 10 bases from J, the gap between germline ends came to 13 bases. The entire variable domain, with the rest obtained from reference TRBV7-2 and TRBJ1-4, is as follows: GAGVSQSPSNKVTEKGKDVELRCDPISGHTALYWYRQSLGQGLEFLIYFQGNSAPDKSGLPSDRFSAERTGGSVSTLTIQRTQQEDSAVYLCASSLVWGDAKLFFGSGTQLSVL.